These 9 T cell receptor beta chains came from one sample sequenced in a study of T cells in Graves' hyperthyroidism and ophthalmopathy. Template material for amplifying TCR beta CDR3 regions consisted of RNA transcripts. HTBI primers were the set used in a first-round RT-PCR of the TCR CDR3. TCRdb reprocessed the multiplex PCR reads via MiXCR and lists one record per CDR3 protein. Among 490,000 or so distinct CDR3 sequences listed, about 15% were seen once. Sequencing input: blood. The receptors were gathered from a woman in her 30s with Graves' ophthalmopathy.

A word on this clonotype: One base away lies a much larger clone, so this may be a sequencing read error. The V call is TRBV28, the J call TRBJ1-1; D perhaps matches TRBD1 (6 bases). The CDR3 totals 16 residues. Per the germline V gene, CDR1 is MDHEN and CDR2 is SYDVKM. The CDR3 DNA sequence: TGTGCCAGCAGTTTCCCCTTAGGGGGTGGGAACACTGAAGCTTTGTTT. This encodes CASSFPLGGGNTEALF.

This clonotype was seen at least ten times. The genes are TRBV29-1 and TRBJ2-7; D possibly corresponds to TRBD1 (6 bases). The ends were cut back, 7 bases at V and 2 bases at J, with 15 bases in the middle. This CDR3 has 13 residues. Germline V lookup: CDR1 SQVTM, CDR2 ANQGSEA. The CDR3: CSAARTDAYEQYF. The CDR3, as DNA: TGCAGCGCTGCCCGGACAGACGCCTACGAGCAGTACTTC.

This chain uses TRBV2 with TRBJ2-2, with TRBD1 identical over 11 bases. The CDR3 is 12 residues long. Germline trimming cut 7 bases from V and 14 bases from J; bases unmatched to any gene: 6. Germline CDR1 SNHLY, CDR2 FYNNEI. CDR3 amino acids: CASTRDRGYLFF. The CDR3 nucleotides read TGTGCCAGCACCCGGGACAGGGGGTATCTGTTTTTT.

The chain employs TRBV5-1 and TRBJ1-2; TRBD1 aligns across 7 bases. CDR1 is SGHRS and CDR2 is YFSETQ in the germline V gene. The CDR3 has 13 amino acids. Trimming removed 1 base from V and 11 bases from J; junction bases left unmatched: 8. CDR3 in DNA: TGCGCCAGCAGCTTGACAGGGGAACTGGAGTACACCTTC. As protein: CASSLTGELEYTF.

The chain couples TRBV19 to TRBJ1-3; 7 positions match TRBD1. The CDR3 is made up of 15 amino acids. After removal of 6 bases from V and 1 base from J, the junction contained 6 bases not matched to a gene. The germline gives CDR1 LNHDA, CDR2 SQIVND (reference sequence). CDR3 amino acids: CASSRQGPSGNTIYF. Written as DNA, the CDR3 is TGTGCCAGTAGCAGACAGGGCCCTTCTGGAAACACCATATATTTT. Full variable domain (remainder filled in from reference TRBV19 and TRBJ1-3): DGGITQSPKYLFRKEGQNVTLSCEQNLNHDAMYWYRQDPGQGLRLIYYSQIVNDFQKGDIAEGYSVSREKKESFPLTVTSAQKNPTAFYLCASSRQGPSGNTIYFGEGSWLTVV.

The CDR3 DNA is TGTGCCAGCAGTTATAAGACTAGCGGGAGTGATGAGCAGTTCTTC. Translating it yields CASSYKTSGSDEQFF. V gene TRBV6-5 combines with J gene TRBJ2-1; 12 bases agree with TRBD2. The length of the CDR3 is 15 residues. Germline CDR1 reads MNHEY; CDR2 reads SVGAGI. V shed 3 bases and J 8 bases; nucleotides not matched to a gene: 5.

The chain couples TRBV13 to TRBJ2-7, with a tentative D call TRBD2 (5 bases). The CDR3 spans 16 residues. Per the germline V gene, CDR1 is PRHDT and CDR2 is FYEKMQ (reference sequence). Trimming shortened V by 3 bases and J by 1 base, and 16 bases separated the two germline ends. CDR3 nucleotides: TGTGCCAGCAGCTTGGGAGACGCACCTCATTCCTACGAGCAGTACTTC. It specifies CASSLGDAPHSYEQYF.

This clonotype has only a few counts. The chain carries TRBV12-3 or TRBV12-4 and TRBJ2-5; D perhaps matches TRBD2 (6 bases). CDR3 length equals 14 residues. V shed 7 bases and J shed 5 bases, with 17 bases lying between them. The CDR3 sequence is CASTSRRGSETQYF. As DNA, the CDR3 is TGTGCCAGCACCTCCCGGCGGGGTTCGGAGACCCAGTACTTC.

This chain links TRBV6-9 with TRBJ1-4; D is ambiguous. This CDR3 spans 14 amino acids. The germline V gene has CDR1 MNHGY and CDR2 SVAAGI. V lost 3 bases and J 6 bases, leaving 11 bases between the germline ends. CDR3 sequence: CASSYRSEDEKLFF. The DNA for the CDR3 is TGTGCCAGCAGTTACCGGTCAGAGGATGAAAAACTGTTTTTT.